A selection of T cell receptor beta chains follows, all from one sample in a study of T cell responses to AZD1222 COVID-19 vaccine. TCRdb's table, derived via immunoSEQ multiplex PCR, lists solely in-frame clones and lacks some. The table shows roughly 49,000 clones, with 65% to 85% occurring only once. Here the sequenced sample was peripheral blood, taken on day 0 of MenACWY control vaccination. These receptors all stem from an adult in good health. The CDR3 runs from the conserved cysteine through the conserved F or W. Each record gives: V gene, J gene, clone size, D gene, CDR3 protein, CDR3 DNA. D genes are given only for firm matches. Clone sizes are given selectively: once, few, many, or a class where the clone is expanded.

>TRBV5-4|TRBJ2-1|once|.
CASSKPGNEQFF
TGTGCCAGCAGCAAACCGGGGAATGAGCAGTTCTTC
>TRBV2|TRBJ2-1|.|TRBD2
CASSEKGLAGFDEQFF
TGTGCCAGCAGTGAGAAGGGACTAGCGGGTTTTGATGAGCAGTTCTTC
>TRBV4-1|TRBJ1-6|.|.
CASSSQAPATGNSPLHF
TGCGCCAGCAGCTCCCAAGCTCCGGCCACTGGGAATTCACCCCTCCACTTT
>TRBV18|TRBJ1-1|.|.
CASSPPSAGRIEAFF
TGTGCCAGCTCACCACCTAGTGCAGGGAGGATTGAAGCTTTCTTT
>TRBV3-1/TRBV3-2|TRBJ2-1|.|.
CASSQEWDYNEQFF
TGTGCCAGCAGCCAAGAATGGGACTACAATGAGCAGTTCTTC
>TRBV18|TRBJ1-2|few|TRBD1
CASSPFTGERGGYTF
TGTGCCAGCTCACCCTTTACAGGGGAGAGGGGCGGCTACACCTTC
>TRBV18|TRBJ1-3|few|.
CASSPQAGTNSGNTIYF
TGTGCCAGCTCACCACAGGCAGGGACAAACTCTGGAAACACCATATATTTT
>TRBV6-1|TRBJ2-2|.|TRBD2
CASSEVSGRFHGELFF
TGTGCCAGCAGTGAAGTAAGCGGGAGGTTCCACGGGGAGCTGTTTTTT
>TRBV6-5|TRBJ1-2|.|.
CASLTGTRINYGYTF
TGTGCCTCACTAACCGGGACACGGATTAACTATGGCTACACCTTC
>TRBV10-3|TRBJ1-1|.|.
CAISSRGPGSDTEAFF
TGTGCCATCAGCTCCAGGGGCCCGGGGTCTGACACTGAAGCTTTCTTT
>TRBV4-2|TRBJ1-2|.|.
CASSQVGGDGYTF
TGTGCCAGCAGCCAAGTAGGGGGGGATGGCTACACCTTC
>TRBV5-1|TRBJ1-5|.|.
CASSSGLAEDQPQHF
TGCGCCAGCAGCTCAGGGCTCGCGGAGGATCAGCCCCAGCATTTT
>TRBV6-5|TRBJ1-1|.|.
CASAGDPNTEAFF
TGTGCCAGCGCCGGAGACCCGAACACTGAAGCTTTCTTT
>TRBV5-6|TRBJ2-3|.|TRBD1
CASSLVVDRDDTQYF
TGTGCCAGCAGCTTGGTAGTGGACAGGGACGATACGCAGTATTTT
>TRBV5-6|TRBJ1-3|.|.
CASSFLGEYSGNTIYF
TGTGCCAGCAGCTTTCTCGGGGAGTACTCTGGAAACACCATATATTTT
>TRBV6-4|TRBJ1-2|.|.
CASRNTGYHGYTF
TGTGCCAGCAGGAACACAGGCTACCATGGCTACACCTTC
>TRBV3-1/TRBV3-2|TRBJ1-6|.|.
CASSQEGLLGAGTSPLHF
TGTGCCAGCAGCCAAGAAGGCCTTTTGGGGGCGGGAACTTCACCCCTCCACTTT